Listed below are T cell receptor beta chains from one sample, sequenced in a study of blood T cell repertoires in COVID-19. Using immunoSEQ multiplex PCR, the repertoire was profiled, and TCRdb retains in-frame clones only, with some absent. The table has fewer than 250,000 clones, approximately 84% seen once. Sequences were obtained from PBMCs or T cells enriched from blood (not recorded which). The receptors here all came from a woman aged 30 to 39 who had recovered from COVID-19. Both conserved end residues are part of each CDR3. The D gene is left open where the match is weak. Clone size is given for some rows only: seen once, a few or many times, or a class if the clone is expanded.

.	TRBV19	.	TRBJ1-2	TGTGCCAGTAGTATAGGCAGCAGGGCTGGCTACACCTTC	CASSIGSRAGYTF
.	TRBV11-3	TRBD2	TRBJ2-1	TGTGCCAGCAGCCTGAGGACTAGCCAGAACAATGAGCAGTTCTTC	CASSLRTSQNNEQFF
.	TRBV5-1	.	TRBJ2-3	TGCGCCAGCAGCTTTATACTAGGCGGTGGCACAGATACGCAGTATTTT	CASSFILGGGTDTQYF
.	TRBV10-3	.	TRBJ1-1	TGTGCCATCAGTGAGTCCCAGGGGACCAACACTGAAGCTTTCTTT	CAISESQGTNTEAFF
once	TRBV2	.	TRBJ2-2	TGTGCCAGCAGCCTAGAGATCGGGGAGCTGTTTTTT	CASSLEIGELFF
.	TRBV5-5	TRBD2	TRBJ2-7	TGTGCCAGCCGACTAGCGGGAGTATACGAGCAGTACTTC	CASRLAGVYEQYF
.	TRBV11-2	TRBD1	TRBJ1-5	TGTGCCAGCAGCTTAAGGGGGACAGGGAATAGCAATCAGCCCCAGCATTTT	CASSLRGTGNSNQPQHF
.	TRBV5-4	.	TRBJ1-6	TGTGCCAGCAGCTTCCCAGGGGTTTCACCCCTCCACTTT	CASSFPGVSPLHF
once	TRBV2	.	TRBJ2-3	TGTGCCAGCAGTGAAGGGGGGCGTAGCACAGATACGCAGTATTTT	CASSEGGRSTDTQYF
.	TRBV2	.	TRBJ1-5	TGTGCCAGCAGTCGGGACAAAAGCAATCAGCCCCAGCATTTT	CASSRDKSNQPQHF
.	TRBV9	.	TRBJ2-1	TGTGCCAGCAGCGTCGAGGCTTACAATGAGCAGTTCTTC	CASSVEAYNEQFF
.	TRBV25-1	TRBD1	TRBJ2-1	TGTGCCAGCAGTGAAAGATCTGGACAGGACATGCCTGAGCAGTTCTTC	CASSERSGQDMPEQFF
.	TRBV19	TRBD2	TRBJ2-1	TGTGCCAGTAGCCCAAGGGCGGGAGGCCATAACAATGAGCAGTTCTTC	CASSPRAGGHNNEQFF
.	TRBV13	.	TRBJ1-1	TGTGCCAGCAGCTTACCCCCTAGGAACACTGAAGCTTTCTTT	CASSLPPRNTEAFF
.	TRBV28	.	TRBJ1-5	TGTGCCAGCAGTTTCTGGAAGGCCGGGGGCAATCAGCCCCAGCATTTT	CASSFWKAGGNQPQHF
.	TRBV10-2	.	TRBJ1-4	TGCGCCAGCAGCGGGGAAGGGAGGAGAACTAATGAAAAACTGTTTTTT	CASSGEGRRTNEKLFF
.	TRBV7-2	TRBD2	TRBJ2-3	TGTGCCAGCAGGAGAGCAGCGGGGGGGCGGGATACGCAGTATTTT	CASRRAAGGRDTQYF
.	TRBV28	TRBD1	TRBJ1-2	TGTGCCAGCAGTCCCCCTGGACAGGGCTATGGCTACACCTTC	CASSPPGQGYGYTF
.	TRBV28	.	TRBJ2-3	TGTGCCAGCAGCCCGCCCCCGGGACAATTAGATACGCAGTATTTT	CASSPPPGQLDTQYF
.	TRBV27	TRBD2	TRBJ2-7	TGTGCCAGCACCGCGACTAGCGCAAGCTCCTACGAGCAGTACTTC	CASTATSASSYEQYF